This T cell receptor (beta chain) is from a study of shared clonotypes between healthy human individuals. Overall study findings and caveats: Only blood was sampled, and tissue TCR repertoires likely differ from blood ones.

Deep-level assay runs were performed. Amplification in unsorted PBMC replicate PCRs started from around 310 ng DNA, which equals 30,000 to 35,000 T cell genomes. Sequencing was performed with immunoSEQ multiplex PCR; in TCRdb, only in-frame clones are kept and a portion is missing. The sample has some 500,000 clones, 79% seen once; the top ten hold more than 10%. Donors included only healthy HIV-negative adults lacking recent acute infections or vaccinations. The CDR3 sequence is 16 residues long. V lost 6 bases and J 0 bases, leaving 15 bases between the germline ends. The germline V gene encodes CDR1 MDHEN and CDR2 SYDVKM. Worth noting for this clone: Its antigen is as yet unknown.

V and J are TRBV28 and TRBJ1-3, with D unclear. The sequenced material came from PBMCs. The receptor was derived from a woman in her thirties or forties in good health. Some clones in this sample may be carry-over from other donors' samples. In nucleotides, the CDR3 is TGTGCCAGCAGCGAGAGGTGGAGGCACTCTGGAAACACCATATATTTT. It encodes CASSERWRHSGNTIYF. Filled out from reference TRBV28 and TRBJ1-3, the complete variable domain reads DVKVTQSSRYLVKRTGEKVFLECVQDMDHENMFWYRQDPGLGLRLIYFSYDVKMKEKGDIPEGYSVSREKKERFSLILESASTNQTSMYLCASSERWRHSGNTIYFGEGSWLTVV.